This TCR beta chain came from a study of T cells after yellow fever vaccination. V lost 10 bases, J lost 8 bases, and 5 bases stayed unmatched. CDR3 size: 11 residues. A universal primer site and UMIs were added as TCR cDNA was made by 5'RACE template switching. TCRdb reprocessed the 5' RACE reads via MiXCR and lists one record per CDR3 protein. Of over 65,000 distinct CDR3 sequences listed, 13% are singletons. This clonotype was detected only a few times. The TCR sequence derives from a man aged 18 to 30 who received the YFV17D yellow fever vaccine. The chain uses TRBV12-3 or TRBV12-4 and TRBJ1-3; 7 nucleotides match TRBD1. Sample: CD8+ T cells not binding an NS4B(214-222) dextramer, sorted from PBMCs, taken about 20 days after the first yellow fever vaccination. The CDR3 region is CATRQGDTIYF. CDR3 nucleotide sequence: TGTGCCACTCGCCAGGGGGACACCATATATTTT.